These T cell receptor beta chains were read from a single sample in a study of T cells in Graves' hyperthyroidism and ophthalmopathy. One entry per CDR3 protein results from TCRdb running MiXCR on the multiplex PCR reads. The repertoire holds roughly 600,000 distinct CDR3 sequences, with roughly 15% as singletons. Sequencing input: blood. The receptor source for this set is a woman aged 45-65 years with Graves' ophthalmopathy. Both conserved end residues are part of each CDR3. The order of the fields is CDR3 length, V gene, D gene, J gene, clone size, CDR3 DNA, CDR3 protein. A D gene is named only where the DNA matches it firmly. Rows give clone size only sometimes, using once, few, many, or a class for an expanded clone.

16	TRBV20-1	-	TRBJ1-2	many	TGCAGTGCTAGAGACCTAAATACGGGGGGTATTTATGGCTACACCTTC	CSARDLNTGGIYGYTF
17	TRBV7-9	-	TRBJ1-6	many	TGTGCCAGCAGCTTCGGGCAGGAGAGCTCCTATAATTCACCCCTCCACTTT	CASSFGQESSYNSPLHF
16	TRBV9	TRBD1	TRBJ2-2	many	TGTGCCAGCAGCGCCCAGGGGGCTATCAACACCGGGGAGCTGTTTTTT	CASSAQGAINTGELFF
14	TRBV7-3	-	TRBJ1-3	few	TGTGCCAGCAGCCGCGAGGGAGTTGGAAACACCATATATTTT	CASSREGVGNTIYF
12	TRBV29-1	-	TRBJ2-7	-	TGCAGCGTTGAAGTTGGCGGGATTGAGCAGTACTTC	CSVEVGGIEQYF
15	TRBV27	TRBD1	TRBJ2-5	many	TGTGCCAGCAGTTTGAGTAGGGGGCGCGTGGAGACCCAGTACTTC	CASSLSRGRVETQYF
13	TRBV20-1	TRBD1	TRBJ1-1	few	TGCAGTGCTAGAGCGGCAGGGGGTACTGAAGCTTTCTTT	CSARAAGGTEAFF
11	TRBV29-1	-	TRBJ1-2	many	TGCAGCGTTGTGGTCGGCTATGGCTACACCTTC	CSVVVGYGYTF
15	TRBV2	TRBD2	TRBJ2-7	few	TGTGCCAGCATTAATAGCGGGCTTAGCTCCTACGAGCAGTACTTC	CASINSGLSSYEQYF
16	TRBV12-3/TRBV12-4	-	TRBJ2-1	-	TGTGCCAGCGCAGTCCTTCAGAGCATCTCCTACAATGAGCAGTTCTTC	CASAVLQSISYNEQFF
15	TRBV2	TRBD1	TRBJ1-4	many	TGTGCCAGCAGTAAACAGGGGGCGCCGGATGAAAAACTGTTTTTT	CASSKQGAPDEKLFF
16	TRBV6-1	-	TRBJ1-5	many	TGTGCCAGCAGTATACCCCGGCCAGGGGGCAATCAGCCCCAGCATTTT	CASSIPRPGGNQPQHF
14	TRBV7-2	-	TRBJ2-1	many	TGTGCCAGCAGCTTAGTGACTATGAACAATGAGCAGTTCTTC	CASSLVTMNNEQFF
12	TRBV5-1	TRBD2	TRBJ2-1	-	TGCGCCAGCAGCTCTCCCCTGGGACTAAAGTTCTTC	CASSSPLGLKFF
15	TRBV11-2	-	TRBJ1-2	many	TGTGCCAGCAGCTTAGAGGTCCCAGGGGACTATGGCTACACCTTC	CASSLEVPGDYGYTF
13	TRBV6-1	-	TRBJ2-5	-	TGTGCCAGCAGGTCGACAGCTAAAGAGACCCAGTACTTC	CASRSTAKETQYF
13	TRBV10-3	-	TRBJ1-1	few	TGTGCCATCAGCCAACAGGGTAACACTGAAGCTTTCTTT	CAISQQGNTEAFF
16	TRBV5-1	TRBD2	TRBJ2-1	few	TGCGCCAGCAGCTTAACGGCTAGCGGAGCCGGGAATGAGCAGTTCTTC	CASSLTASGAGNEQFF
16	TRBV24-1	-	TRBJ2-2	-	TGTGCCACCAGTGATTTTGGTAGCCCAACCGGCGGGGAGCTGTTTTTT	CATSDFGSPTGGELFF
13	TRBV5-4	-	TRBJ2-5	few	TGTGCCAGCAGCTTGGTTCCTCCGGAGACCCAGTACTTC	CASSLVPPETQYF
12	TRBV2	TRBD2	TRBJ2-1	many	TGTGCCAGCAGTGCCGAGCGGGAGGATAAGTTCTTC	CASSAEREDKFF
17	TRBV9	TRBD2	TRBJ2-3	few	TGTGCCAGCAGCGCCCTTAGCGGGAGGGCCTGGGCAGATACGCAGTATTTT	CASSALSGRAWADTQYF
14	TRBV7-7	TRBD2	TRBJ2-3	-	TGTGCTAGCAGCCCGGGACTAGGAATGGATACGCAGTATTTT	CASSPGLGMDTQYF
14	TRBV6-1	-	TRBJ1-2	many	TGTGCCAGCACCGTTCGCGCAGGCTGGGCTGGCTACACCTTC	CASTVRAGWAGYTF
14	TRBV9	TRBD1	TRBJ1-2	many	TGTGCCAGCAGCAGGACAGGGTATAGAGATGGCTACACCTTC	CASSRTGYRDGYTF
15	TRBV4-1	TRBD1	TRBJ2-1	-	TGCGCCAGCAGCACGGGACAGGCGGGGTCGAATGAGCAGTTCTTC	CASSTGQAGSNEQFF
12	TRBV3-1	-	TRBJ1-2	few	TGTGCCAGCAGCGGGGAGGGGTATGGCTACACCTTC	CASSGEGYGYTF
16	TRBV4-2	-	TRBJ2-2	-	TGTGCCAGCAGCCTGGGGCAGGGACGAGGAACCGGGGAGCTGTTTTTT	CASSLGQGRGTGELFF
16	TRBV12-3/TRBV12-4	TRBD1	TRBJ2-5	many	TGTGCCAGCAGTATCCCAGGGACAGGCGGGGAAGAGACCCAGTACTTC	CASSIPGTGGEETQYF
16	TRBV25-1	TRBD1	TRBJ1-3	few	TGTGCCAGCAGTGACCCGGGACAGGGGTCTGGAAACACCATATATTTT	CASSDPGQGSGNTIYF
13	TRBV28	-	TRBJ2-1	-	TGTGCCAGCAGTTTCTGGTCCTACAATGAGCAGTTCTTC	CASSFWSYNEQFF
14	TRBV4-2	-	TRBJ1-2	few	TGTGCCAGCAGCCAAGAGACCGCTAACTATGGCTACACCTTC	CASSQETANYGYTF
15	TRBV28	TRBD1	TRBJ2-7	many	TGTGCCAGCGGAGCGCCTCCGGGACAGGGCTACGAGCAGTACTTC	CASGAPPGQGYEQYF
15	TRBV2	TRBD1	TRBJ1-5	many	TGTGCCAGCAGCTACAGGGGGCTGGGCAATCAGCCCCAGCATTTT	CASSYRGLGNQPQHF
15	TRBV4-3	-	TRBJ1-1	-	TGCGCCAGCAGCCAAGATTCTTACAGGGACACTGAAGCTTTCTTT	CASSQDSYRDTEAFF
13	TRBV6-1	-	TRBJ1-5	many	TGTGCCAGCAGTGAAAGCCAAAATCAGCCCCAGCATTTT	CASSESQNQPQHF
16	TRBV7-3	TRBD2	TRBJ2-2	-	TGTGCCAGCAGCCCCATAGCGGGAGAGAACACCGGGGAGCTGTTTTTT	CASSPIAGENTGELFF
13	TRBV4-1	-	TRBJ1-2	many	TGCGCCAGCAGCCAACAAGGCGAGGTTGGCTACACCTTC	CASSQQGEVGYTF
16	TRBV11-2	-	TRBJ1-1	many	TGTGCCAGCAGCTTAGATAAGATCGGTGGGGGAACTGAAGCTTTCTTT	CASSLDKIGGGTEAFF
17	TRBV15	-	TRBJ2-1	once	TGTGCCACCAGCCCAGAGGCCACAGGGCTGAGCTCCTACGAGCAGTTCTTC	CATSPEATGLSSYEQFF
14	TRBV6-1	-	TRBJ1-2	-	TGTGCCAGCAGGTTGACATTGACCCGCTATGGCTACACCTTC	CASRLTLTRYGYTF
15	TRBV27	-	TRBJ2-3	many	TGTGCCAGCAGTTTGGTACTAGATGTCCCAGATACGCAGTATTTT	CASSLVLDVPDTQYF
15	TRBV7-8	-	TRBJ1-5	few	TGTGCCAGCAGCTTAGCGGCAGGGCAATGGCAGCCCCAGCATTTT	CASSLAAGQWQPQHF
15	TRBV12-3/TRBV12-4	-	TRBJ2-1	many	TGTGCCAGCAGTTTAGGGGATCTTAGGGGATATGAGCAGTTCTTC	CASSLGDLRGYEQFF
14	TRBV28	TRBD1	TRBJ1-2	-	TGTGCCAGCAGTTTAGCAGGGGGCGACCATGGCTACACCTTC	CASSLAGGDHGYTF
15	TRBV9	TRBD1	TRBJ1-2	few	TGTGCCAGCAGCATCCTTGGACAGGGAACGGATGGCTACACCTTC	CASSILGQGTDGYTF
14	TRBV7-9	-	TRBJ1-1	-	TGTGCCAGCAGCTCGACAGGTTTTCACACTGAAGCTCTCTTT	CASSSTGFHTEALF